This T cell receptor beta chain was retrieved from a study of shared clonotypes between healthy human individuals. Looking at the study overall: Serving as donors were a couple of women and a few men, whose ages spanned 18 to 49.

Study observations and caveats: The genetic and exposure-history diversity represented was limited by few donors. Clonotype sharing among donors was thought likely to change with sequencing depth. Incompleteness in sorted-subset sequencing, despite large depth, was shown by rarefaction.

Generated by immunoSEQ multiplex PCR, the TCRdb table keeps only in-frame clones and is missing some. The table shows about 2.2 million clones, with 93% occurring only once. Naive CD8 cells lacked CD45RO, underwent positive selection for CCR7 and left out terminally differentiated effector memory CD45RA+ cells. As for this clone: Its specificity is not known.

The TCR originated in a man aged 18 to 30 in good health. Some clones in this sample may be carry-over from other donors' samples. Sequenced sample: naive CD8+ T cells from PBMCs.

DNA for the CDR3: TGTGCCAGCAGCGGGGACAGGGGATACGGACAGCCCCAGCATTTT. It specifies CASSGDRGYGQPQHF. The V call is TRBV28, the J call TRBJ1-5; TRBD1 matches 10 bases. Per germline, CDR1 MDHEN and CDR2 SYDVKM. This CDR3 spans 15 amino acids. Unmatched junction bases numbered 9, after V lost 6 bases and J lost 7 bases.